Listed below are T cell receptor beta chains from one sample, sequenced in a study of T cells in Graves' hyperthyroidism and ophthalmopathy. TCRdb ran MiXCR on the multiplex PCR reads and lists one entry per CDR3 protein. The data contain under 400,000 distinct CDR3 sequences, around 14% of them singletons. The source material was blood. Source of these receptors: a woman aged 18-29 years with Graves' hyperthyroidism that later progressed to Graves' ophthalmopathy. Each CDR3 is given with its conserved first and last residue. The order of the fields is CDR3 protein, CDR3 DNA, J gene, V gene, clone size, D gene. A D gene is named only where the DNA matches it firmly. Not all rows give a size; the values are once, few, many and, for expanded clones, a class.

cdr3_aa: CASSLVGAGPQETQYF; cdr3_nt: TGTGCCAGCAGCTTAGTAGGAGCGGGACCCCAAGAGACCCAGTACTTC; j_call: TRBJ2-5; v_call: TRBV7-2; clone_size: many; d_call: TRBD2
cdr3_aa: CASSQIGPGGTLGGYTF; cdr3_nt: TGTGCCAGCAGCCAAATCGGGCCAGGGGGAACCCTAGGCGGCTACACCTTC; j_call: TRBJ1-2; v_call: TRBV3-1; clone_size: many; d_call: TRBD1
cdr3_aa: CSAPIDNRLVSEQFF; cdr3_nt: TGCAGTGCTCCGATCGACAACAGACTAGTCAGTGAGCAGTTCTTC; j_call: TRBJ2-1; v_call: TRBV20-1; clone_size: many; d_call: NA
cdr3_aa: CASSLASSSGPYNEQFF; cdr3_nt: TGTGCCAGCAGCTTAGCGAGTTCTAGCGGGCCTTACAATGAGCAGTTCTTC; j_call: TRBJ2-1; v_call: TRBV7-3; clone_size: NA; d_call: TRBD2
cdr3_aa: CASSPVVTGNTIYF; cdr3_nt: TGTGCCAGCAGTCCCGTTGTAACTGGAAACACCATATATTTT; j_call: TRBJ1-3; v_call: TRBV28; clone_size: NA; d_call: NA
cdr3_aa: CASSVGGRRDEQYF; cdr3_nt: TGTGCCAGCAGCGTGGGGGGGCGCCGGGACGAGCAGTACTTC; j_call: TRBJ2-7; v_call: TRBV5-6; clone_size: NA; d_call: NA
cdr3_aa: CASSPRTGGAYNEQFF; cdr3_nt: TGTGCCAGCAGTCCCAGGACAGGGGGCGCATACAATGAGCAGTTCTTC; j_call: TRBJ2-1; v_call: TRBV27; clone_size: many; d_call: TRBD1
cdr3_aa: CASSIRPGDTEAFF; cdr3_nt: TGTGCCAGCAGTATACGACCGGGGGACACTGAAGCTTTCTTT; j_call: TRBJ1-1; v_call: TRBV27; clone_size: NA; d_call: NA
cdr3_aa: CASSFLWYEQFF; cdr3_nt: TGTGCCAGCAGTTTCCTGTGGTATGAGCAGTTCTTC; j_call: TRBJ2-1; v_call: TRBV12-3/TRBV12-4; clone_size: few; d_call: NA
cdr3_aa: CASSEQGFRGNQPQHF; cdr3_nt: TGTGCCAGCAGTGAACAGGGGTTTAGGGGCAATCAGCCCCAGCATTTT; j_call: TRBJ1-5; v_call: TRBV6-1; clone_size: few; d_call: NA
cdr3_aa: CSARFGNTEAFF; cdr3_nt: TGCAGTGCTAGATTTGGCAACACTGAAGCTTTCTTT; j_call: TRBJ1-1; v_call: TRBV20-1; clone_size: many; d_call: NA
cdr3_aa: CATSSGSGGSTDTQYF; cdr3_nt: TGTGCCACCTCGTCGGGTAGCGGTGGAAGCACAGATACGCAGTATTTT; j_call: TRBJ2-3; v_call: TRBV7-9; clone_size: NA; d_call: NA
cdr3_aa: CASLGGDGANVLTF; cdr3_nt: TGTGCCAGCCTGGGGGGGGACGGGGCCAACGTCCTGACTTTC; j_call: TRBJ2-6; v_call: TRBV7-9; clone_size: few; d_call: TRBD2
cdr3_aa: CSAKADSNQPQHF; cdr3_nt: TGCAGTGCTAAAGCTGATAGCAATCAGCCCCAGCATTTT; j_call: TRBJ1-5; v_call: TRBV20-1; clone_size: many; d_call: NA
cdr3_aa: CSAYLLLGTGLTYEQYF; cdr3_nt: TGCAGCGCTTACCTGCTCCTCGGGACGGGACTAACCTACGAGCAGTACTTC; j_call: TRBJ2-7; v_call: TRBV29-1; clone_size: NA; d_call: TRBD2
cdr3_aa: CASSVQTLVGAFF; cdr3_nt: TGTGCCAGCAGTGTACAAACCCTAGTCGGAGCTTTCTTT; j_call: TRBJ1-1; v_call: TRBV2; clone_size: many; d_call: NA
cdr3_aa: CSAPGQGRTEAFF; cdr3_nt: TGCAGTGCCCCGGGACAGGGGCGCACTGAAGCTTTCTTT; j_call: TRBJ1-1; v_call: TRBV20-1; clone_size: many; d_call: TRBD1
cdr3_aa: CATEEGGSETQYF; cdr3_nt: TGTGCCACCGAGGAGGGGGGTTCGGAGACCCAGTACTTC; j_call: TRBJ2-5; v_call: TRBV6-1; clone_size: NA; d_call: NA
cdr3_aa: CSARWESSYEQYF; cdr3_nt: TGCAGTGCTAGGTGGGAGAGCTCCTACGAGCAGTACTTC; j_call: TRBJ2-7; v_call: TRBV20-1; clone_size: many; d_call: NA
cdr3_aa: CASSLVFGPYNEQFF; cdr3_nt: TGTGCCAGCAGCTTAGTCTTTGGTCCATACAATGAGCAGTTCTTC; j_call: TRBJ2-1; v_call: TRBV11-2; clone_size: many; d_call: NA
cdr3_aa: CASSHPGHRSTDTQYF; cdr3_nt: TGCGCCAGCAGCCACCCTGGACACCGTAGCACAGATACGCAGTATTTT; j_call: TRBJ2-3; v_call: TRBV4-1; clone_size: few; d_call: NA
cdr3_aa: CSVTPPRSSYNSPLHF; cdr3_nt: TGCAGTGTTACTCCTCCGAGATCTTCCTATAATTCACCCCTCCACTTT; j_call: TRBJ1-6; v_call: TRBV20-1; clone_size: NA; d_call: NA
cdr3_aa: CASSQGRFSYNEQFF; cdr3_nt: TGTGCCAGCAGCCAAGGCAGGTTTTCCTACAATGAGCAGTTCTTC; j_call: TRBJ2-1; v_call: TRBV4-2; clone_size: NA; d_call: NA